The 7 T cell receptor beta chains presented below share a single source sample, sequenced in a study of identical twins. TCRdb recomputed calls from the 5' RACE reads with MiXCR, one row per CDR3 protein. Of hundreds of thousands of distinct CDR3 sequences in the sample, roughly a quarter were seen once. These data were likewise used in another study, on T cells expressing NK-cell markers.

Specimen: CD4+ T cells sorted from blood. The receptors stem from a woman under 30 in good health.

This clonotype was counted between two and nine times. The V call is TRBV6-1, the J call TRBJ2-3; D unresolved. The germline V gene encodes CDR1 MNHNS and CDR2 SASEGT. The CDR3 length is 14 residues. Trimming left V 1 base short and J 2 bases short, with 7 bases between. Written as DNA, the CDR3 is TGTGCCAGCAGTGAAGATTTTCTCACAGATACGCAGTATTTT. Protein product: CASSEDFLTDTQYF.

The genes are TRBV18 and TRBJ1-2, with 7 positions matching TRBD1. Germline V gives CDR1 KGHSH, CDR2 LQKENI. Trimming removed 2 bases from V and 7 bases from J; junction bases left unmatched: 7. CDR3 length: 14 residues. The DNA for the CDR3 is TGTGCCAGCTCACCATCGAAGGGGGCGCGTGGCTACACCTTC. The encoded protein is CASSPSKGARGYTF.

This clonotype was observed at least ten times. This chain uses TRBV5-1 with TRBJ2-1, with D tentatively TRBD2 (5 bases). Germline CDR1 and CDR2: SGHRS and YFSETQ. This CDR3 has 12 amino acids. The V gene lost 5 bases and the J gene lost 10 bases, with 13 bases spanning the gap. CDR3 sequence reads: CASSWTPEEQFF. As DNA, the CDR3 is TGCGCCAGCAGTTGGACTCCTGAGGAGCAGTTCTTC. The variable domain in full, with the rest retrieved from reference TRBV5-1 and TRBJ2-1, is KAGVTQTPRYLIKTRGQQVTLSCSPISGHRSVSWYQQTPGQGLQFLFEYFSETQRNKGNFPGRFSGRQFSNSRSEMNVSTLELGDSALYLCASSWTPEEQFFGPGTRLTVL.

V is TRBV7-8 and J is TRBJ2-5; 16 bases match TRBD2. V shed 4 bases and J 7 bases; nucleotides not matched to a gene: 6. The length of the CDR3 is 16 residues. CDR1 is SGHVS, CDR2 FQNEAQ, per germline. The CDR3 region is CASSSGTSGGAGTQYF. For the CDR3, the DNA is TGTGCCAGCAGCTCAGGGACTAGCGGGGGGGCCGGGACCCAGTACTTC.

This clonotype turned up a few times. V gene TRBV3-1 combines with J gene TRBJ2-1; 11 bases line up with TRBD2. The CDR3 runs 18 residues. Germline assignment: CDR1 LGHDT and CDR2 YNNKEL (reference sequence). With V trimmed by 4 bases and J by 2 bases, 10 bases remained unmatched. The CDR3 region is CASSLIWTSGSPYNEQFF. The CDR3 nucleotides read TGTGCCAGCAGCCTGATCTGGACTAGCGGGTCTCCCTACAATGAGCAGTTCTTC.

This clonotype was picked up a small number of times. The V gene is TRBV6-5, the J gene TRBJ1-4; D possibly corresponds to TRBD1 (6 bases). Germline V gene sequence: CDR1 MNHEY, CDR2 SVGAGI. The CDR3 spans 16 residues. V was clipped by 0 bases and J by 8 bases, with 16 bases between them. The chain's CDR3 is CASSYSLSGGVEKLFF. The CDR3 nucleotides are TGTGCCAGCAGTTACTCCCTCTCTGGGGGCGTCGAAAAACTGTTTTTT.

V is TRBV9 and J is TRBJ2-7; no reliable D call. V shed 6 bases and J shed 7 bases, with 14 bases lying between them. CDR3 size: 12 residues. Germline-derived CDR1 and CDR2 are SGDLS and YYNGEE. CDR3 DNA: TGTGCCAGCAAAAGACAATTACTTGAGCAGTACTTC. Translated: CASKRQLLEQYF.